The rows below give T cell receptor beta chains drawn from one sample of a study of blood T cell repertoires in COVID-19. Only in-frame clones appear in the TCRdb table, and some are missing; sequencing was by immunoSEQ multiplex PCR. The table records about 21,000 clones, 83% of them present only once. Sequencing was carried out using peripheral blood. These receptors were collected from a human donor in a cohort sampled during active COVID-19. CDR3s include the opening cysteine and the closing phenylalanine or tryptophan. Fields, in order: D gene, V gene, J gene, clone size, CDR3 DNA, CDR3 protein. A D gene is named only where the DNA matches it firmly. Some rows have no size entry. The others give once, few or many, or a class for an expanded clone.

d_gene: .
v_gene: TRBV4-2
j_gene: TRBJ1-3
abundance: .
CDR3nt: TGTGCCAGCAGATCCGACAACGCAGGCGACTCTGGAAACACCATATATTTT
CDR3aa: CASRSDNAGDSGNTIYF

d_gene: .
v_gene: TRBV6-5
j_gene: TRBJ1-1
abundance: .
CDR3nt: TGTGCCACCAGGGATAGGGCCCGGGGGACTGAAGCTTTCTTT
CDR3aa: CATRDRARGTEAFF

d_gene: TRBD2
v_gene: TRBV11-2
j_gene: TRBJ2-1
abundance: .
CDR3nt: TGTGCCAGCAGCTTAGATTGGGCTAGCGGGGGCCCTCCCGGAGCTAATGAGCAGTTCTTC
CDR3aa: CASSLDWASGGPPGANEQFF

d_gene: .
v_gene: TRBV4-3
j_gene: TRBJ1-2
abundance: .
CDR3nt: TGCGCCAGCAGCCAGGAATATGGACAGACACACTATGGCTACACCTTC
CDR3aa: CASSQEYGQTHYGYTF

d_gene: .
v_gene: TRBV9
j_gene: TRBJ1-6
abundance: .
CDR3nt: TGTGCCAGCAGCTCATCCGCAGGGGTTGGTTCACCCCTCCACTTT
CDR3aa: CASSSSAGVGSPLHF

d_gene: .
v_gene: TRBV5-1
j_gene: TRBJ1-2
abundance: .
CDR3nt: TGCGCCAGCAGCTTAGAAGGGGGTTTTGGCTACACCTTC
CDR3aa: CASSLEGGFGYTF

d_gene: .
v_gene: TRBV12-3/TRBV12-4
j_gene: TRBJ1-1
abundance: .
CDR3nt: TGTGCCAGCAGTCCGATGAGAGACACTGAAGCTTTCTTT
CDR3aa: CASSPMRDTEAFF

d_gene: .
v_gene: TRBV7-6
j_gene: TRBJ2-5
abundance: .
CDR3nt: TGTGCCAGCAGCCGCGCGGTTTCGGCGACCCAGTACTTC
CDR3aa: CASSRAVSATQYF

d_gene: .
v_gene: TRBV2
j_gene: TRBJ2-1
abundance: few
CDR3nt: TGTGCCAGCAGTGTCACTGTTAATGAGCAGTTCTTC
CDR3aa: CASSVTVNEQFF

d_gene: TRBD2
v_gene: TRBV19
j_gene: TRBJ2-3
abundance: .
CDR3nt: TGTGCCAGTAGAACCATCCCGGGGCGGGGGTCTCAACGGAGTACAGATACGCAGTATTTT
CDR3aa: CASRTIPGRGSQRSTDTQYF

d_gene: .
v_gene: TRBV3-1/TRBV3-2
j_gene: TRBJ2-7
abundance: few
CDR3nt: TGTGCCAGCAGCCAAGCAGGGGCGCGCTACGAGCAGTACTTC
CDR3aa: CASSQAGARYEQYF

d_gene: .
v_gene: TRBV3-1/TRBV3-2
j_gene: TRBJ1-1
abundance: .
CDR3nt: TGTGCCAGCAGCCGGCGGAGCACTGAAGCTTTCTTT
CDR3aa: CASSRRSTEAFF

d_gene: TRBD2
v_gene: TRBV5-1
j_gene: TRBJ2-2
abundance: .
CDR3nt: TGCGCCAGCAGCTTGGAACTAGCGGGGCCGAACACCGGGGAGCTGTTTTTT
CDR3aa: CASSLELAGPNTGELFF

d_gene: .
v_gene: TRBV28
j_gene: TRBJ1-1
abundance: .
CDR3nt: TGTGCCAGCAGTTTTCCCGGCAGGGTGAACACTGAAGCTTTCTTT
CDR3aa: CASSFPGRVNTEAFF

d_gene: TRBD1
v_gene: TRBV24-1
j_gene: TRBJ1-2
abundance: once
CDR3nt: TGTGCCACCAGTGATTGGACAGGGCTTTATGGCTACACCTTC
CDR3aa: CATSDWTGLYGYTF

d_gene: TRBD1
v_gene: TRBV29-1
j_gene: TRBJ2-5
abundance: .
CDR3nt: TGCAGCGTTGGAGGGGGCAGCTCCCAAGAGACCCAGTACTTC
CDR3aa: CSVGGGSSQETQYF

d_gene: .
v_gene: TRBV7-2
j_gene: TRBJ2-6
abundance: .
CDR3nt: TGTGCCAGCAGCTTAGTCAGGGCTGGGGCCAACGTCCTGACTTTC
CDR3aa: CASSLVRAGANVLTF

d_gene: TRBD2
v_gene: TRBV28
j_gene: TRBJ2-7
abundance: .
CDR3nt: TGTGCCAGTAGCGGGGGACCCACCTACGAGCAGTACTTC
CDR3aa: CASSGGPTYEQYF

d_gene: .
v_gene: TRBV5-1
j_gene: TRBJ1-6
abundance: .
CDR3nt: TGCGCCAGCAGCTCTTGGGCAAATTCACCCCTCCACTTT
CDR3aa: CASSSWANSPLHF

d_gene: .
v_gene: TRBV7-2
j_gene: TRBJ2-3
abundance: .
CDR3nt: TGTGCCAGCAGCTTAGCCGGTCTGAGCACAGATACGCAGTATTTT
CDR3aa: CASSLAGLSTDTQYF

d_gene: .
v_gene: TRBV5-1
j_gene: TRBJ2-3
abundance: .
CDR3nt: TGCGCCAGCAGCTTGGACTCCTTTGTCTCAGATACGCAGTATTTT
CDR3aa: CASSLDSFVSDTQYF

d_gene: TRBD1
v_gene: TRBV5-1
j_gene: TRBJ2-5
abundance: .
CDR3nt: TGCGCCAGCAGCTTGGTTCCGGGACAGTCGGAGACCCAGTACTTC
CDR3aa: CASSLVPGQSETQYF

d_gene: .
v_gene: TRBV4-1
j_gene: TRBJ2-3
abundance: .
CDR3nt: TGCGCCAGCAGCCAAGAGAGGCAGACAGATACGCAGTATTTT
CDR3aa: CASSQERQTDTQYF

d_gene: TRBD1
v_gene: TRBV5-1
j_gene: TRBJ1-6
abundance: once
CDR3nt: TGCGCCAGCAGCTTGGTGGGACAGGGGCGCACCTATAATTCACCCCTCCACTTT
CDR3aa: CASSLVGQGRTYNSPLHF

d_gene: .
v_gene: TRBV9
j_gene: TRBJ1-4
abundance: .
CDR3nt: TGTGCCAGCAGCGTGGGGGCGGCTAATGAAAAACTGTTTTTT
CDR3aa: CASSVGAANEKLFF

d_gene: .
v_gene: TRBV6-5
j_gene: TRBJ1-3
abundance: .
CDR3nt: TGTGCCAGCAGTTACAGGTCGGGGTTGTACGGAAACACCATATATTTT
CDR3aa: CASSYRSGLYGNTIYF

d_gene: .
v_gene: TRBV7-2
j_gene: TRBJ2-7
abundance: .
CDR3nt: TGTGCCAGCAGCTTCCCTGGACAGTACGAGCAGTACTTC
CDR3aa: CASSFPGQYEQYF

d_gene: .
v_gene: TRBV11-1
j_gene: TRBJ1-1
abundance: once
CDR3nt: TGTGCCAGCAGCTTTGTAGGGGGTGACACTGAAGCTTTCTTT
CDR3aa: CASSFVGGDTEAFF

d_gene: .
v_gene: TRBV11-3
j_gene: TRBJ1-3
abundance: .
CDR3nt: TGTGCCAGCAGCTTAGTTGCCTGGCAAAACCGAATTGGAAACACCATATATTTT
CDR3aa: CASSLVAWQNRIGNTIYF

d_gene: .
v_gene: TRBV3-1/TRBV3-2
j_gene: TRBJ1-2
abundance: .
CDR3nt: TGTGCCAGCAGCCAAGATACTGGGCGCGGGTTTTTCGGCTATGGCTACACCTTC
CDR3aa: CASSQDTGRGFFGYGYTF

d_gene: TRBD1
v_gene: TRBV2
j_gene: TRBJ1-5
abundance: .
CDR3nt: TGTGCCAGCAGCGGAGACAGGGCCATCAATCAGCCCCAGCATTTT
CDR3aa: CASSGDRAINQPQHF

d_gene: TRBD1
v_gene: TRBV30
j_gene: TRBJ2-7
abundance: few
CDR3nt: TGTGCCTGGAGGAGACCGGGACAGGGGGCGCCTGAGCAGTACTTC
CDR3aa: CAWRRPGQGAPEQYF

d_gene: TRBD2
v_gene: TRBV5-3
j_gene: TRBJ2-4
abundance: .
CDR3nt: TGTGCCAGAAGCTTAGAACTAGCGGGGCCTCAGTACTTC
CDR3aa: CARSLELAGPQYF

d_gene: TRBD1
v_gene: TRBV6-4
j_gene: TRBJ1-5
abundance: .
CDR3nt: TGTGCCAGCAGCCCACAGGGGATGAGCAATCAGCCCCAGCATTTT
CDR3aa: CASSPQGMSNQPQHF

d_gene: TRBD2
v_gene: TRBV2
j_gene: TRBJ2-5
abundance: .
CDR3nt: TGTGCCAGCAGTCCCGGGGCTAGCGGGACCCAGTACTTC
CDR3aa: CASSPGASGTQYF

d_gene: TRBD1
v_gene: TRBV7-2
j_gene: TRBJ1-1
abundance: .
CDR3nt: TGTGCCAGCAGCATCGACAGGGCGAACACTGAAGCTTTCTTT
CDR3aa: CASSIDRANTEAFF

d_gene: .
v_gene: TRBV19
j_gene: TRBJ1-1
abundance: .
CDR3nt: TGTGCCAGTAGTATAAAAGGGGCGAGGACTGAAGCTTTCTTT
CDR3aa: CASSIKGARTEAFF

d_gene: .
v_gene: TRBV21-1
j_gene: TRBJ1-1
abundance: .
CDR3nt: TGTGCCAGCAGCAAACGTCGGGACAGGGAAGTGAACACTGAAGCTTTCTTT
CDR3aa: CASSKRRDREVNTEAFF

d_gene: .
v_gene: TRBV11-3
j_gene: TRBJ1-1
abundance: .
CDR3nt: TGTGCCAGCAGCGTGATGGCGGGGCCGATCGGAGCTTTCTTT
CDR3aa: CASSVMAGPIGAFF

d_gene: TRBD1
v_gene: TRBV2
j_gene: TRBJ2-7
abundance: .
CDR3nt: TGTGCACAGGGGGCACGGAACGAGCAGTACTTC
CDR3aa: CAQGARNEQYF

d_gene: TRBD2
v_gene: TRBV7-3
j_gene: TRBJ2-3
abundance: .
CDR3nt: TGTGCCAGCAGCCCCAATCGACCTAGCGGGGAGTACGATACGCAGTATTTT
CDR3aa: CASSPNRPSGEYDTQYF

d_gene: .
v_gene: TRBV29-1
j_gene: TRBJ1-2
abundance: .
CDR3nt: TGCAGCGTTGAAGATCGCTGGGGGCCGGATGGCTACACCTTC
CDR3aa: CSVEDRWGPDGYTF

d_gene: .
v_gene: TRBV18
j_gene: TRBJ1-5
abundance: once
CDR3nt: TGTGCCAGCTCCCCCCCGGACAGATTCAATCAGCCCCAGCATTTT
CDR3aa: CASSPPDRFNQPQHF

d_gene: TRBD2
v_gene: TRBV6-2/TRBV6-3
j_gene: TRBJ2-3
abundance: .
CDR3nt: TGTGCCAGCAGTTCCAGGACTAGCGTGGATACGCAGTATTTT
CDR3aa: CASSSRTSVDTQYF

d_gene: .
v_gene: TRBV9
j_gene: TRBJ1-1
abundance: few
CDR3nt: TGTGCCAGCAGCGTAGGGGTCAGGGGAGTAGGGGAAGCTTTCTTT
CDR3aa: CASSVGVRGVGEAFF